The entry below gives a single T cell receptor beta chain sequence along with its context. In germline, CDR1 is SGHAT, CDR2 FQNNGV. V lost 9 bases and J lost 5; bases outside the gene matches: 8. This CDR3 is 14 amino acids long. Authors' data handling: Nucleated cell counts were estimated from reference gene primer amplification. Only in-frame clones appear in the TCRdb table, and some are missing; sequencing was by immunoSEQ multiplex PCR. V and J calls and clone size are those listed in that table; D and trimming were worked out from the DNA. Of approximately 250,000 clones listed, 80% to 90% are singletons. The sample is drawn from a study of blood T cell repertoires in COVID-19. Study details: Material from acute and convalescent COVID-19 was sourced from the United States, Italy and Spain. T cells, B-cell-depleted T cells, or PBMCs supplied cDNA or gDNA.

Sequencing was carried out using peripheral blood. The source of this sequence is a man aged 25-45 years who had recovered from COVID-19. This chain connects TRBV11-2 to TRBJ2-2; 8 nucleotides line up with TRBD2. This CDR3 is CASTAGVGTGELFF. The CDR3 DNA is TGTGCCAGTACAGCGGGGGTGGGGACCGGGGAGCTGTTTTTT.